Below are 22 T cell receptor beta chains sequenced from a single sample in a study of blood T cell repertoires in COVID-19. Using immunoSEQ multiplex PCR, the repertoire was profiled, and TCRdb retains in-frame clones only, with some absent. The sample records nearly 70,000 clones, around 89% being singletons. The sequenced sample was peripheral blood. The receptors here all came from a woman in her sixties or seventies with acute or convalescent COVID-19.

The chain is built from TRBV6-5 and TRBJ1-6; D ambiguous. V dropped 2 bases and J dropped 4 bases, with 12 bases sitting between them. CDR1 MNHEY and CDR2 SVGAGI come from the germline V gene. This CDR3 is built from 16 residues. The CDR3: CASSYGQLYYNSPLHF. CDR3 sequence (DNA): TGTGCCAGCAGTTACGGGCAGCTATATTATAATTCACCCCTCCACTTT.

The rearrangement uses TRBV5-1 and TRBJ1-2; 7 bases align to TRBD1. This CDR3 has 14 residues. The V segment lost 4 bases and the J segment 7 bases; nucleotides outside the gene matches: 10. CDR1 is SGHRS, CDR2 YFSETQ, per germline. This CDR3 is CASSDQEGAVGYTF. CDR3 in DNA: TGCGCCAGCAGCGACCAAGAGGGGGCAGTTGGCTACACCTTC.

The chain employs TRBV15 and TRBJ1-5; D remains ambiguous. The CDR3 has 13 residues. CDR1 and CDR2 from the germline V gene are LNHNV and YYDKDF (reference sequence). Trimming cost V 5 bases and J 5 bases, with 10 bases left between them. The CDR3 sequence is CATSAIPDQPQHF. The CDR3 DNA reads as TGTGCCACCAGCGCTATACCCGATCAGCCCCAGCATTTT.

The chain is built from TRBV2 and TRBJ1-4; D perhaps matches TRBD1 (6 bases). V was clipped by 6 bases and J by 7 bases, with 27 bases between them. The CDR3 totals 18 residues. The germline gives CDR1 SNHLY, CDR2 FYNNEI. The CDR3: CASRRGRGRALLGEKLFF. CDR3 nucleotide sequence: TGTGCCAGCAGACGTGGCAGGGGAAGGGCTTTGTTGGGTGAAAAACTGTTTTTT.

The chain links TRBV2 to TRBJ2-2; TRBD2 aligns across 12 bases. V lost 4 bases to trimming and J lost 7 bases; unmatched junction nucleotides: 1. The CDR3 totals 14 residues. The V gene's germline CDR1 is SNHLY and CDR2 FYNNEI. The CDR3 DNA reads TGTGCCAGCAGTGTACTAGCGGGAGGCGGGGAGCTGTTTTTT. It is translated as CASSVLAGGGELFF.

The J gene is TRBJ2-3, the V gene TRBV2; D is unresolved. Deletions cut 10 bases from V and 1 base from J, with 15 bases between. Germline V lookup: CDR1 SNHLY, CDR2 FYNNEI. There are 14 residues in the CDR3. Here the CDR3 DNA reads TGTGCCACCTGCCTCGAAAGCGGCACAGATACGCAGTATTTT. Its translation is CATCLESGTDTQYF. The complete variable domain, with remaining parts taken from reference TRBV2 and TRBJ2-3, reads EPEVTQTPSHQVTQMGQEVILRCVPISNHLYFYWYRQILGQKVEFLVSFYNNEISEKSEIFDDQFSVERPDGSNFTLKIRSTKLEDSAMYFCATCLESGTDTQYFGPGTRLTVL.

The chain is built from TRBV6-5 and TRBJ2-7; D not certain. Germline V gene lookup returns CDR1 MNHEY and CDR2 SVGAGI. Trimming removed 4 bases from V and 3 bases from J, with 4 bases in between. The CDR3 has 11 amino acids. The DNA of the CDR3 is TGTGCCAGCAGTTCCTACTACGAGCAGTACTTC. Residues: CASSSYYEQYF.

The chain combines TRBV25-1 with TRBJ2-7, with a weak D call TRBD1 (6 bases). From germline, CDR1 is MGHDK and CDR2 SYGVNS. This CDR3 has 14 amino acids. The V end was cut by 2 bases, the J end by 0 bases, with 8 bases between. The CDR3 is CASSENRVSYEQYF. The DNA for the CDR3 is TGTGCCAGCAGTGAAAACAGGGTCTCCTACGAGCAGTACTTC.

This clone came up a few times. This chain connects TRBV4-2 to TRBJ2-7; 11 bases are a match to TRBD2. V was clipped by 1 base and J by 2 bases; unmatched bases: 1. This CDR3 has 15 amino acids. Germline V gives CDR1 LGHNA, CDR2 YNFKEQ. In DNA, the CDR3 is TGTGCCAGCAGCCAAGGTAGCGGGGGGGCCTACGAGCAGTACTTC. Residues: CASSQGSGGAYEQYF.

CDR3 coding DNA: TGTGCCAGCAGCCGACAGGGGGGCAGTAATTCACCCCTCCACTTT. Its protein is CASSRQGGSNSPLHF. The J gene is TRBJ1-6, the V gene TRBV6-5; 9 bases are a match to TRBD1. Germline values: CDR1 MNHEY, CDR2 SVGAGI. V shed 6 bases and J 6 bases; nucleotides not matched to a gene: 6. The CDR3 runs to 15 residues.

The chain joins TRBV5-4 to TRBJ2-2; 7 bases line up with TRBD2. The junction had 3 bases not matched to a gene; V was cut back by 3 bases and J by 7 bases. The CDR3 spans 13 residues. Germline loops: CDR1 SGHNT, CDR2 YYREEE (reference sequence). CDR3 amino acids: CASSYGTNGELFF. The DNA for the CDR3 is TGTGCCAGCAGCTACGGGACTAACGGGGAGCTGTTTTTT. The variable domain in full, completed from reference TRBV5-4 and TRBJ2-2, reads ETGVTQSPTHLIKTRGQQVTLRCSSQSGHNTVSWYQQALGQGPQFIFQYYREEENGRGNFPPRFSGLQFPNYSSELNVNALELDDSALYLCASSYGTNGELFFGEGSRLTVL.

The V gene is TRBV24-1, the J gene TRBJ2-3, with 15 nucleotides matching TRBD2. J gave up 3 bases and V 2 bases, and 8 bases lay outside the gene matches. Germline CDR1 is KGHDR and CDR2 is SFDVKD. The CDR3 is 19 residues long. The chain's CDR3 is CATSDSNVGLAGGTDTQYF. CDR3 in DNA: TGTGCCACCAGTGATTCTAACGTGGGACTAGCGGGAGGAACAGATACGCAGTATTTT.

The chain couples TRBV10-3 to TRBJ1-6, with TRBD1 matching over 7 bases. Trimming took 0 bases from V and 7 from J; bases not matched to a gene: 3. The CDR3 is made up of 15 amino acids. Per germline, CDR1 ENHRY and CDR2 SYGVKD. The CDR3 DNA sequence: TGTGCCATCAGTGAGTCGTACAGGGGCAATTCACCCCTCCACTTT. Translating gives CAISESYRGNSPLHF.

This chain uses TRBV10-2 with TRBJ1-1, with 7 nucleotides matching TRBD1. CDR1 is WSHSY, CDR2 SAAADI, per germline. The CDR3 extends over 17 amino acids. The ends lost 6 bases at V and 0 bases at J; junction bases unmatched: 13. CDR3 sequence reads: CASSHRRQGFMNTEAFF. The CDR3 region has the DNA TGCGCCAGCAGCCACCGGCGACAGGGATTCATGAACACTGAAGCTTTCTTT.

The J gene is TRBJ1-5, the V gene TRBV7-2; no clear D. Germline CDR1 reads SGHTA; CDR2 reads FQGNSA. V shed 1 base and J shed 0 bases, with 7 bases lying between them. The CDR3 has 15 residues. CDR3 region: CASSLEVYSNQPQHF. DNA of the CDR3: TGTGCCAGCAGCTTAGAAGTCTATAGCAATCAGCCCCAGCATTTT.

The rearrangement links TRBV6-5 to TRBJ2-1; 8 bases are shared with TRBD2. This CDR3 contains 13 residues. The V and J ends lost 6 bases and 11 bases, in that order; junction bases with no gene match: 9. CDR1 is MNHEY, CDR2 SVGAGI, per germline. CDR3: CASRARAGDKQFF. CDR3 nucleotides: TGTGCCAGCAGGGCTAGAGCGGGAGATAAGCAGTTCTTC.

CDR3 nucleotides: TGCAGTGCTAGTACCCCAAAGGGTCAGGGCTACGAGCAGTACTTC. Its translation is CSASTPKGQGYEQYF. The chain combines TRBV20-1 with TRBJ2-7, with D maybe TRBD1 (5 bases). Germline CDR1 is DFQATT and CDR2 is SNEGSKA (reference sequence). Trimming took off 3 bases at V and 3 bases at J, with 18 bases between the two ends. The CDR3 is 15 amino acids.

The CDR3 bases are TGTGCCAGCAGTTACTTTAGCGGGAAAAGCACAGATACGCAGTATTTT. It translates to CASSYFSGKSTDTQYF. This chain links TRBV6-5 with TRBJ2-3; TRBD2 agrees at 8 bases. V lost 1 base to trimming and J lost 0 bases; unmatched junction nucleotides: 3. Germline CDR1 and CDR2: MNHEY and SVGAGI. The CDR3 covers 16 residues.

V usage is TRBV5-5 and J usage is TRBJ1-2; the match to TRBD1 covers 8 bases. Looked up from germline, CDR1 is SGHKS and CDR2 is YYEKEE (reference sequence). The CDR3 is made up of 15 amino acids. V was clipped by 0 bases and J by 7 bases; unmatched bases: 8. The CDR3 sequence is CASSLDPGGAGGYTF. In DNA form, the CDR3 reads TGTGCCAGCAGCTTGGACCCAGGGGGCGCGGGTGGCTACACCTTC. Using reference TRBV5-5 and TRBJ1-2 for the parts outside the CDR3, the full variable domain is DAGVTQSPTHLIKTRGQQVTLRCSPISGHKSVSWYQQVLGQGPQFIFQYYEKEERGRGNFPDRFSARQFPNYSSELNVNALLLGDSALYLCASSLDPGGAGGYTFGSGTRLTVV.

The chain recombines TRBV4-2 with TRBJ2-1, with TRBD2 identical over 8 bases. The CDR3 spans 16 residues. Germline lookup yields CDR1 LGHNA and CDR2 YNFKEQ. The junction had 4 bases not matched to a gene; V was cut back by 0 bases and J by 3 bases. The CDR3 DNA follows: TGTGCCAGCAGCCAAGATCGAGCGGGGGTCTACAATGAGCAGTTCTTC. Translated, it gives CASSQDRAGVYNEQFF.

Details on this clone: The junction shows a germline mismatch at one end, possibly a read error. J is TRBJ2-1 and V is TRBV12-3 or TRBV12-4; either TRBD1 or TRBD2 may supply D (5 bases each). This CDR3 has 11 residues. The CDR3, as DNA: TGTGCCAGCAGGTTAGGGGAGACGCAGTTCTTC. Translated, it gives CASRLGETQFF.

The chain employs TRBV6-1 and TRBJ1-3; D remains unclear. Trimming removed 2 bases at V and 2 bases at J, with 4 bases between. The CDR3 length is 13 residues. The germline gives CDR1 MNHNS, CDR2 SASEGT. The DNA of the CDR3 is TGTGCCAGCAGTGAACGTGCTGGAAACACCATATATTTT. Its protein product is CASSERAGNTIYF.